This TCR beta chain was sequenced in a study of blood T cells in healthy people across ages. As for this clonotype: One end of the junction fails to match germline, which may point to a read error.

Sample-barcoded 5' priming and a J-beta primer mix drove a second PCR of about 6 to 11 cycles. Each CDR3 protein is one row after TCRdb ran MiXCR on the 5' RACE reads. The repertoire holds approximately 600,000 distinct CDR3 sequences, with 58% as singletons. CDR3 size: 14 residues. The sequence was collected from a man between 60 and 75 years old in good health. Input material: blood. This sequence joins TRBV12-3 or TRBV12-4 and TRBJ2-3, with 8 bases lining up with TRBD2. The CDR3 coding sequence is TGTGCCAGCAGTTTTAGCGGGGTGGCAGGTGCGCAATATTTT. This sequence encodes CASSFSGVAGAQYF.